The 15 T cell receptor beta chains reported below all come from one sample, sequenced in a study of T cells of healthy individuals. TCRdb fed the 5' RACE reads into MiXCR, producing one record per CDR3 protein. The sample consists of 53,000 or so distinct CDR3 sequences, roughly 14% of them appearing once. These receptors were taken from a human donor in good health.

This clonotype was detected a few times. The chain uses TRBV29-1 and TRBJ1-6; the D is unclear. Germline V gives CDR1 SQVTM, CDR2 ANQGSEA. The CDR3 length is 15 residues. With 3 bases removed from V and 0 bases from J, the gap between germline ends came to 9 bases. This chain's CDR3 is CSVERGNSYNSPLHF. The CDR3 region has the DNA TGCAGCGTTGAGAGAGGGAACTCCTATAATTCACCCCTCCACTTT.

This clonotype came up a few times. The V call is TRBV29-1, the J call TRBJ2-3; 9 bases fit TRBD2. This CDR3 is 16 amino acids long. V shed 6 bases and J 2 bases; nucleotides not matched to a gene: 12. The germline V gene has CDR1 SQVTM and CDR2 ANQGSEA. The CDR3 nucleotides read TGCAGCGTGGGCCTTACCAGCGGGGGGTCCACAGATACGCAGTATTTT. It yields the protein CSVGLTSGGSTDTQYF.

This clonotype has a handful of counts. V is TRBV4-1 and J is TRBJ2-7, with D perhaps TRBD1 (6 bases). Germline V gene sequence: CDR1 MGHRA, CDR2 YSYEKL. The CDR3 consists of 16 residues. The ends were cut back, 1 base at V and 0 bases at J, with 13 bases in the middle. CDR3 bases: TGCGCCAGCAGCCAAGTATTACAGGGCTTCTCCTACGAGCAGTACTTC. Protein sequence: CASSQVLQGFSYEQYF.

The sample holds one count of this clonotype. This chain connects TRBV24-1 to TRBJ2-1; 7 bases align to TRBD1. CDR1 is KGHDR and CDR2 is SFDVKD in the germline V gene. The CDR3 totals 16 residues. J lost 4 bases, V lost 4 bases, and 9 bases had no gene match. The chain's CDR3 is CATSDPTGVGYNEQFF. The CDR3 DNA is TGTGCCACCAGTGACCCTACAGGGGTGGGGTACAATGAGCAGTTCTTC.

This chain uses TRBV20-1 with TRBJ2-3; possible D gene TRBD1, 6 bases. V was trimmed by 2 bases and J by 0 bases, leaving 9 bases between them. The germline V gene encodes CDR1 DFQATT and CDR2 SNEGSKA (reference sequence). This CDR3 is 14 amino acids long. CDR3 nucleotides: TGCAGTGCTAGAAGGGGGTCTAGCACAGATACGCAGTATTTT. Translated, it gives CSARRGSSTDTQYF.

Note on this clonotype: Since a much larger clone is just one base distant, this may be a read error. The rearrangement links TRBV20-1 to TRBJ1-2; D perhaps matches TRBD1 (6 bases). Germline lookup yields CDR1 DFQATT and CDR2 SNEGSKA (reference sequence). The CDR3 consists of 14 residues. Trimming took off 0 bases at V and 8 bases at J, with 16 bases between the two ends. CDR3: CSARDVNRELGYTF. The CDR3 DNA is TGCAGTGCTAGAGACGTCAACAGGGAGCTAGGCTACACCTTC.

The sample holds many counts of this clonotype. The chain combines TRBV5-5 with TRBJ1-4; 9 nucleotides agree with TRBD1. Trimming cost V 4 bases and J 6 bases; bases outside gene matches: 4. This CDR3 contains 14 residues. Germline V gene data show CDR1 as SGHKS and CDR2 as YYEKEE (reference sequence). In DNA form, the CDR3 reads TGTGCCAGCAGCCAATGGACAGGGGATGAAAAACTGTTTTTT. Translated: CASSQWTGDEKLFF.

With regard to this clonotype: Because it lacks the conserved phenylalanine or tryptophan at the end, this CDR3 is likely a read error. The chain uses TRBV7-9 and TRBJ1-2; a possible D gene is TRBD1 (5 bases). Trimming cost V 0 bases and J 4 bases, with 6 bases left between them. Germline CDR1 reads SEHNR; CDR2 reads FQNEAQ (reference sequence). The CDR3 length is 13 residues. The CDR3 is CASSLATAYGYTL. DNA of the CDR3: TGTGCCAGCAGCTTAGCGACAGCCTATGGCTACACCTTA.

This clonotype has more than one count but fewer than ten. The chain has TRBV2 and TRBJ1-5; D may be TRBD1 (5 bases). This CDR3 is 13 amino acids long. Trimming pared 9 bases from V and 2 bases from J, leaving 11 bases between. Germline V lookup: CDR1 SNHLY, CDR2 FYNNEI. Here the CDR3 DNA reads TGTGCCAGTATTCAGGGAGGCAATCAGCCCCAGCATTTT. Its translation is CASIQGGNQPQHF.

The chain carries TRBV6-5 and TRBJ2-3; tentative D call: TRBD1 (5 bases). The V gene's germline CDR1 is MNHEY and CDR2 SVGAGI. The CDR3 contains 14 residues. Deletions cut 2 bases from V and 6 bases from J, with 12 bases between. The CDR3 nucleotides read TGTGCCAGCAGTTACCGAACCTCAGGGGATACGCAGTATTTT. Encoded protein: CASSYRTSGDTQYF.

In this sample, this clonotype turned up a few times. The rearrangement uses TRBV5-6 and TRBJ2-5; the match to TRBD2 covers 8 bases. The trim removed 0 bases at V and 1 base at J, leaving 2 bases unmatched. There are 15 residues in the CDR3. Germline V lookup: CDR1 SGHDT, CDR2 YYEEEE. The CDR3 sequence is CASSLVGGAQETQYF. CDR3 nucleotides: TGTGCCAGCAGCTTGGTCGGGGGGGCCCAAGAGACCCAGTACTTC.

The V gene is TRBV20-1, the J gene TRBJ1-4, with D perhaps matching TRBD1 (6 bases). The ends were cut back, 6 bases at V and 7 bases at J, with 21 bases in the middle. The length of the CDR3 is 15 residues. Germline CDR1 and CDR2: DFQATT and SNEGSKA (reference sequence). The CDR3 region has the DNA TGCAGTGCAAAACCGAGGGCAGGGGTGGGTGAAAAACTGTTTTTT. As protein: CSAKPRAGVGEKLFF.

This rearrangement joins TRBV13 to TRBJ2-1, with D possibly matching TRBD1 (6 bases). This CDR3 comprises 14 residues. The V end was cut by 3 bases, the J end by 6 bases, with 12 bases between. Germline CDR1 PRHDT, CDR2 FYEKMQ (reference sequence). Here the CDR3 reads CASSLGARVNEQFF. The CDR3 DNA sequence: TGTGCCAGCAGCTTGGGGGCGCGGGTCAATGAGCAGTTCTTC. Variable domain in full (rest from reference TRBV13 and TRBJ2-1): AAGVIQSPRHLIKEKRETATLKCYPIPRHDTVYWYQQGPGQDPQFLISFYEKMQSDKGSIPDRFSAQQFSDYHSELNMSSLELGDSALYFCASSLGARVNEQFFGPGTRLTVL.

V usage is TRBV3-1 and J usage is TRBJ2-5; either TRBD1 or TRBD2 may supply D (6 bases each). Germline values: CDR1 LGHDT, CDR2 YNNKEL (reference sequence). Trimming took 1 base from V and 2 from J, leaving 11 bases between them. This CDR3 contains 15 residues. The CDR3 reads CASSQGGAGQETQYF. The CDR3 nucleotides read TGTGCCAGCAGCCAAGGGGGGGCCGGGCAAGAGACCCAGTACTTC.

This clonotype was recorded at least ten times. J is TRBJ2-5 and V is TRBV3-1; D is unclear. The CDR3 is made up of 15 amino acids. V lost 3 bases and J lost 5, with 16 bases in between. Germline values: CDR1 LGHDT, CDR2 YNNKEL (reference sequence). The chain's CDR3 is CASSHSGRSTETQYF. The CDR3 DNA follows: TGTGCCAGCAGCCATTCAGGACGTTCGACGGAGACCCAGTACTTC.